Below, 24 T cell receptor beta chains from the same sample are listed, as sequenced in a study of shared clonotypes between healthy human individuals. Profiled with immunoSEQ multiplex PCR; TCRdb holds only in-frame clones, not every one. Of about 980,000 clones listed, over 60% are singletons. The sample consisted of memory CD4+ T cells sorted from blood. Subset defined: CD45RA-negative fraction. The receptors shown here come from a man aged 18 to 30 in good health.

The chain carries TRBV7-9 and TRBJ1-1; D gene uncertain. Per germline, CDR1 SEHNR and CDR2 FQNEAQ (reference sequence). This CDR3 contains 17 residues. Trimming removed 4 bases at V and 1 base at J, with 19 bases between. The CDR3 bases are TGTGCCAGCAGCTCGCCCCCCGGACGGGAAGCGAACACTGAAGCTTTCTTT. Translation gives CASSSPPGREANTEAFF.

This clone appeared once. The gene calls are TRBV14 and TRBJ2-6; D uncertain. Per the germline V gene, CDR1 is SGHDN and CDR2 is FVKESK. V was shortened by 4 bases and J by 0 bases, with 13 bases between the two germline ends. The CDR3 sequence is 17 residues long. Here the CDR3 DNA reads TGTGCCAGCAGCCTAGGATACAGCGTCTCTGGGGCCAACGTCCTGACTTTC. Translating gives CASSLGYSVSGANVLTF.

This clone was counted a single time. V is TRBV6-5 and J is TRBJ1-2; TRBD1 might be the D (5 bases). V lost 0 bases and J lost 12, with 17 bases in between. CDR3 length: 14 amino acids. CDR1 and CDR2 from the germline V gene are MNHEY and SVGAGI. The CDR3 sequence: CASSYSRDGQAHTF. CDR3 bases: TGTGCCAGCAGTTACTCGAGGGACGGTCAGGCTCACACCTTC.

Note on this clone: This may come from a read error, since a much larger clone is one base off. CDR3: CASSLVGAETQYF. The CDR3, as DNA: TGTGCCAGCAGCTTAGTGGGGGCGGAGACCCAGTACTTC. The chain employs TRBV7-6 and TRBJ2-5, with D tentatively TRBD1 (6 bases). The V gene lost 1 base and the J gene lost 5 bases, with 8 bases spanning the gap. The CDR3 is made up of 13 amino acids. Germline V CDR1 and CDR2: SGHVS, FNYEAQ.

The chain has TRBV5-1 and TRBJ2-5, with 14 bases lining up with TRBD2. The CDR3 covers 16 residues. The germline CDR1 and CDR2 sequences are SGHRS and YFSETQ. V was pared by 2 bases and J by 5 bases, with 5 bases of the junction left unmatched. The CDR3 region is CASSFRLAGGLETQYF. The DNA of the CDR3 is TGCGCCAGCAGCTTCCGACTAGCGGGGGGGCTGGAGACCCAGTACTTC.

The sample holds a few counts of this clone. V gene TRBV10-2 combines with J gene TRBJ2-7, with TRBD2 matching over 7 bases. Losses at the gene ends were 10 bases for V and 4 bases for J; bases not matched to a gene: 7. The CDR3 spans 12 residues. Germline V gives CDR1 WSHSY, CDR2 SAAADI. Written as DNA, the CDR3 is TGCGCCACCGGGGGGTCGGGGTACGAGCAGTACTTC. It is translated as CATGGSGYEQYF.

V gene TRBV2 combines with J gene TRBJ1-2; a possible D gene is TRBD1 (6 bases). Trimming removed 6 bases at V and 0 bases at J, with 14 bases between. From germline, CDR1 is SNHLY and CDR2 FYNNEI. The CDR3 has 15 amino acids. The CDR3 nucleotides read TGTGCCAGCAGGCCTAACAGGGTCCCTAACTATGGCTACACCTTC. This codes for CASRPNRVPNYGYTF. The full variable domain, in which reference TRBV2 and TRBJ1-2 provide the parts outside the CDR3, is EPEVTQTPSHQVTQMGQEVILRCVPISNHLYFYWYRQILGQKVEFLVSFYNNEISEKSEIFDDQFSVERPDGSNFTLKIRSTKLEDSAMYFCASRPNRVPNYGYTFGSGTRLTVV.

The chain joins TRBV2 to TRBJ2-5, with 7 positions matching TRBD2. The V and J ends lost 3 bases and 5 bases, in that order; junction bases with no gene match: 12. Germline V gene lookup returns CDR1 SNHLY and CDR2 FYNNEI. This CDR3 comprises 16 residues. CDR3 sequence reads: CASSDASGTARETQYF. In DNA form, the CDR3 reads TGTGCCAGCAGTGACGCTAGCGGAACAGCGCGGGAGACCCAGTACTTC.

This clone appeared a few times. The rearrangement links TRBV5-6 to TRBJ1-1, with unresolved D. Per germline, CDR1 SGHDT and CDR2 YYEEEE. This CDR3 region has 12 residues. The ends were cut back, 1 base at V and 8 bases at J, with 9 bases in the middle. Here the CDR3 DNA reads TGTGCCAGCAGCTTGTGGGCCAGGGAAGCTTTCTTT. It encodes CASSLWAREAFF.

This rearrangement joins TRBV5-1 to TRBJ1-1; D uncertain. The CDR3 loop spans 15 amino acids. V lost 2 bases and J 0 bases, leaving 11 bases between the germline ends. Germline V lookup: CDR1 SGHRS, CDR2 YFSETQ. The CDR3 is CASSFGRPMNTEAFF. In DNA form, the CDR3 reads TGCGCCAGCAGCTTCGGCAGACCTATGAACACTGAAGCTTTCTTT.

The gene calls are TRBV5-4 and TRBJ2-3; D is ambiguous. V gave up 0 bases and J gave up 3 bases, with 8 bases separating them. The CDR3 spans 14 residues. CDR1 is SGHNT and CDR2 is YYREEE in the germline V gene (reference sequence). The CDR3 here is CASSLDFTTDTQYF. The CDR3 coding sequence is TGTGCCAGCAGCTTGGACTTCACAACAGATACGCAGTATTTT.

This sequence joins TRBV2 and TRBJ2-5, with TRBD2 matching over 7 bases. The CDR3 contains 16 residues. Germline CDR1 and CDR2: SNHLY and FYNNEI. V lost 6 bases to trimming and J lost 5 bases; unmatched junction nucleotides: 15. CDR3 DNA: TGTGCCAGCAGCGAATCGGGGACTAACCCTCGGGAGACCCAGTACTTC. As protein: CASSESGTNPRETQYF.

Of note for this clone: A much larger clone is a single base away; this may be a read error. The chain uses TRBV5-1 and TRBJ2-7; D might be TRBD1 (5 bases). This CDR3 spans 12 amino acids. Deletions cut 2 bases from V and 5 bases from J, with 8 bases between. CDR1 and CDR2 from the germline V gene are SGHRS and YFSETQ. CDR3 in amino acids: CASSFQGHEQYF. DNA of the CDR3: TGCGCCAGCAGCTTTCAGGGTCACGAGCAGTACTTC.

CDR3 in amino acids: CASSYSADNEQFF. The DNA of the CDR3 is TGTGCCAGCAGTTACTCGGCTGACAATGAGCAGTTCTTC. This chain connects TRBV6-6 to TRBJ2-1; D is undetermined. V lost 0 bases, J lost 5 bases, and 5 bases lay in between. This CDR3 comprises 13 residues. The V gene's germline CDR1 is MNHNY and CDR2 SVGAGI (reference sequence).

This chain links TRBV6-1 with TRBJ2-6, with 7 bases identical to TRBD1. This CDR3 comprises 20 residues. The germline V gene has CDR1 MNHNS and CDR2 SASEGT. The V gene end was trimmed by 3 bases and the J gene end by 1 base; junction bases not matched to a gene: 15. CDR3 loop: CASSDWTGAVTRSGANVLTF. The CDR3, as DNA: TGTGCCAGCAGTGATTGGACAGGAGCGGTCACACGGTCTGGGGCCAACGTCCTGACTTTC.

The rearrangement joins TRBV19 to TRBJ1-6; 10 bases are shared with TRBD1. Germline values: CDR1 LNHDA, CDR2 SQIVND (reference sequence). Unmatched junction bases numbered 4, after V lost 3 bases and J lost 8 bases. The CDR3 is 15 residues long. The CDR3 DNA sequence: TGTGCCAGTAGTATGCCGGGACAGGGGTATTCACCCCTCCACTTT. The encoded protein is CASSMPGQGYSPLHF.

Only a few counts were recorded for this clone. This CDR3 is CASSLFSTGETEAFF. Here the CDR3 DNA reads TGTGCCAGCAGCTTATTCTCGACAGGGGAAACTGAAGCTTTCTTT. This chain links TRBV11-2 with TRBJ1-1; 8 bases map to TRBD1. Germline-derived CDR1 and CDR2 are SGHAT and FQNNGV. J was trimmed by 5 bases and V by 2 bases; bases with no gene match: 7. The CDR3 is 15 amino acids.

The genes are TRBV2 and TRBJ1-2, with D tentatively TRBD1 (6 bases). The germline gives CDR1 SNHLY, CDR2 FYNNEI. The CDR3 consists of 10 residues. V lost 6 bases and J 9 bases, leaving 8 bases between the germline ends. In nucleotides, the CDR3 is TGTGCCAGCAGGGACAGCCGCTACACCTTC. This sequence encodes CASRDSRYTF.

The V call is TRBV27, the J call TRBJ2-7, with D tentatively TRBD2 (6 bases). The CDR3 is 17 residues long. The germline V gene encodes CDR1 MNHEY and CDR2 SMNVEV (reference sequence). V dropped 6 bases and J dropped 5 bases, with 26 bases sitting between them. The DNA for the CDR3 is TGTGCCAGCAGGCCCCTAGTTTGGGGGGTGGAGGTGGACGAGCAGTACTTC. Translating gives CASRPLVWGVEVDEQYF.

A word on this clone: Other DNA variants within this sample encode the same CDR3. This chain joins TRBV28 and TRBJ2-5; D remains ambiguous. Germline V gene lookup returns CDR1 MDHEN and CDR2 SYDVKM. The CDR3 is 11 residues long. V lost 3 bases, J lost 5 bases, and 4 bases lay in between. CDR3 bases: TGTGCCAGCAGTTTGTCTGAGACCCAGTACTTC. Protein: CASSLSETQYF.

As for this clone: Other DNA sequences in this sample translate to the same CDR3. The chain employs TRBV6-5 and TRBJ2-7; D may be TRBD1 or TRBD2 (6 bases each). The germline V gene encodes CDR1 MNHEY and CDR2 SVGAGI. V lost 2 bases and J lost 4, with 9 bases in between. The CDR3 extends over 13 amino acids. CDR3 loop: CASSYRGGYEQYF. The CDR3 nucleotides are TGTGCCAGCAGTTACCGAGGGGGGTACGAGCAGTACTTC.

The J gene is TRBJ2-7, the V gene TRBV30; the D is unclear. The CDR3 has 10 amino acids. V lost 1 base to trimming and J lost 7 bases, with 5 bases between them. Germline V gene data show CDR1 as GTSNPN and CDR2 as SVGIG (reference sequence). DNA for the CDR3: TGTGCCTGGAGTGATTTGGAGCAGTACTTC. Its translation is CAWSDLEQYF.

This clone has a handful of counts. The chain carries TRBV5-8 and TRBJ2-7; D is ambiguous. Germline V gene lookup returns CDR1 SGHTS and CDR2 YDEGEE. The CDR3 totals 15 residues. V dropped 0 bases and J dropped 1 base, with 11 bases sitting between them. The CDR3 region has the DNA TGTGCCAGCAGCTTGGGGTGGTTCCCTTCCTACGAGCAGTACTTC. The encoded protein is CASSLGWFPSYEQYF.

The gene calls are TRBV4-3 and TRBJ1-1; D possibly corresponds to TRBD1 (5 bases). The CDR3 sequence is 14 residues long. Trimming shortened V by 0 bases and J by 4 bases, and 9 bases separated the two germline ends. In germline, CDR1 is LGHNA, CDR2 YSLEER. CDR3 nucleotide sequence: TGCGCCAGCAGCCAAGAGGGGGGTAGCACTGAAGCTTTCTTT. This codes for CASSQEGGSTEAFF.